The rows below give T cell receptor beta chains drawn from one sample of a study. TCRdb re-called the RT-PCR reads with MiXCR, one entry per CDR3 protein. Counted here are around 700,000 distinct CDR3 sequences, 12% to 15% occurring once; the ten biggest clones make up roughly 3.9%. The specimen was memory CD4+ T cells from blood. These receptors all stem from a female donor in good health, serving as a healthy control. The CDR3 runs from the conserved cysteine through the conserved F or W. D genes are given only for firm matches. Not every row has a clone size; where given, it reads once, few, many or a size class.

>TRBJ2-3|NA|few|TRBV7-3
TGTGCCAGCAGCTTAAACGGCTATTACACAGATACGCAGTATTTT
CASSLNGYYTDTQYF
>TRBJ1-1|NA|many|TRBV12-3/TRBV12-4
TGTGCCAGCACCCGGGAGGCCAACATGAACACTGAAGCTTTCTTT
CASTREANMNTEAFF
>TRBJ2-1|NA|NA|TRBV20-1
TGCAGTGCTAGTCAGGGTTCCTTAAGTTATGAGCAGTTCTTC
CSASQGSLSYEQFF
>TRBJ2-1|NA|many|TRBV29-1
TGCAGCGTTGGGGGGAGCTCCTACAATGAGCAGTTCTTC
CSVGGSSYNEQFF
>TRBJ2-1|TRBD2|NA|TRBV5-1
TGCGCCAGCAGGCCCGACGGGGGGGGGTACAATGAGCAGTTCTTC
CASRPDGGGYNEQFF
>TRBJ1-6|NA|few|TRBV12-3/TRBV12-4
TGTGCCAGCAGACCGCAGAGCTCCTATAATTCACCCCTCCACTTT
CASRPQSSYNSPLHF
>TRBJ1-4|NA|NA|TRBV29-1
TGCAGCGTTGACACCGGGGTGTCTAATGAAAAACTGTTTTTT
CSVDTGVSNEKLFF
>TRBJ2-1|NA|NA|TRBV20-1
TGCAGTGCTCCCGGTCGGAGCTCCTACAATGAGCAGTTCTTC
CSAPGRSSYNEQFF
>TRBJ2-1|TRBD2|NA|TRBV20-1
TGCAGTGCTAGAGAACCTAGCGGGGGGAACAATGAGCAGTTCTTC
CSAREPSGGNNEQFF
>TRBJ2-2|NA|many|TRBV7-9
TGTGCCAGCAGCATCAGCAGGGACACCGGGGAGCTGTTTTTT
CASSISRDTGELFF
>TRBJ1-1|NA|NA|TRBV20-1
TGCACCGTCCGGGGGTTGAACACTAAAGCTTTCTTT
CTVRGLNTKAFF
>TRBJ1-2|NA|many|TRBV27
TGTGCCACCAAGCCAAGCGGAAAAGGCGCTAACTATGGCTACACCTTC
CATKPSGKGANYGYTF